This TCR beta chain was captured by sequencing in a study of cytomegalovirus exposure and HLA in healthy donors. Study-level points and caveats: DRB1 showed the most TCR associations and HLA-C the fewest in a later analysis, as rates varied by HLA locus. Several of the most significant clusters appeared linked to common viral pathogens, based on a later analysis. TCR beta sequences reportedly predicted the HLA-A and HLA-B alleles of most subjects accurately.

The PCR employed 60 Vbeta primers together with 13 Jbeta primers. The table came from immunoSEQ multiplex PCR; TCRdb's copy has only in-frame clones and leaves some out. The table lists about 130,000 clones, around three quarters of them singletons, with 3% to 3.5% in the top ten. Points on this clone: Its matching antigen is unknown.

Trimming cost V 3 bases and J 4 bases; bases outside gene matches: 0. Germline CDR1 is MRHNA and CDR2 is SNTAGT. The CDR3 has 13 residues. The clonotype comes from a male donor in good health and CMV-seronegative. The J gene is TRBJ2-1, the V gene TRBV6-4, with 7 bases that match TRBD2. Sequencing used PBMCs. This CDR3 reads CASSEREYNEQFF. CDR3 nucleotide sequence: TGTGCCAGCAGTGAGCGGGAGTACAATGAGCAGTTCTTC.